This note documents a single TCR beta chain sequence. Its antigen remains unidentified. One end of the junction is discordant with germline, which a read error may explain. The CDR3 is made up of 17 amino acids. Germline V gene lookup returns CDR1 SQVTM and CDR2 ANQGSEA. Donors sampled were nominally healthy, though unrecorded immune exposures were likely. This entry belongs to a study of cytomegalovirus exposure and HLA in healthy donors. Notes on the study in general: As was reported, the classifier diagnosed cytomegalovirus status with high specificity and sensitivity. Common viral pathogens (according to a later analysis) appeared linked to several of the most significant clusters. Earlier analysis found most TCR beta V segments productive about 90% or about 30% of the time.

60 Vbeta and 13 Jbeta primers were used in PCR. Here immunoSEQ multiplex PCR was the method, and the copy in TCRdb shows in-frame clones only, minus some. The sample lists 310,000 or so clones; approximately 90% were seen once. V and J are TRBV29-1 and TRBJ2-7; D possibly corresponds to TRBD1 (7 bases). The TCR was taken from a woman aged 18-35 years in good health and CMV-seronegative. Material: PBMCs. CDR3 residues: CSFERILGGGGSYEQYF. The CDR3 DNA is TGCAGCTTTGAAAGGATCTTAGGAGGGGGCGGCTCCTACGAGCAGTACTTC.